This T cell receptor (beta chain) appears in the sequencing data of a study of sequential checkpoint blockade in melanoma. Study-wide findings and caveats: Rising tumor T-cell fraction and clonality meant about 30 times likelier benefit.

Sequenced by immunoSEQ multiplex PCR; TCRdb stores in-frame clones only, minus some. The top ten clones hold about 28% of a sample with about 3,900 clones, about a third of them seen once. This clone has more than one count but fewer than ten. Its antigen is as yet unknown. V was pared by 5 bases and J by 6 bases, with 17 bases between. CDR1 is MNHGY and CDR2 is SAAAGT in the germline V gene. CDR3 length: 14 residues. Treatment specified: randomized to nivolumab then ipilimumab (arm A) or the reverse (arm B). The sequences come from tumor tissue (inferred from file names), collected from a patient given nivolumab and ipilimumab in sequence. The sequence was collected from a human donor with melanoma. The chain is built from TRBV6-8 and TRBJ2-7, with D perhaps TRBD1 (5 bases). The CDR3 DNA reads as TGTGCCAGCAGTCTCCCCGGCAGGGTAGGCGAGCAGTACTTC. It codes for CASSLPGRVGEQYF.